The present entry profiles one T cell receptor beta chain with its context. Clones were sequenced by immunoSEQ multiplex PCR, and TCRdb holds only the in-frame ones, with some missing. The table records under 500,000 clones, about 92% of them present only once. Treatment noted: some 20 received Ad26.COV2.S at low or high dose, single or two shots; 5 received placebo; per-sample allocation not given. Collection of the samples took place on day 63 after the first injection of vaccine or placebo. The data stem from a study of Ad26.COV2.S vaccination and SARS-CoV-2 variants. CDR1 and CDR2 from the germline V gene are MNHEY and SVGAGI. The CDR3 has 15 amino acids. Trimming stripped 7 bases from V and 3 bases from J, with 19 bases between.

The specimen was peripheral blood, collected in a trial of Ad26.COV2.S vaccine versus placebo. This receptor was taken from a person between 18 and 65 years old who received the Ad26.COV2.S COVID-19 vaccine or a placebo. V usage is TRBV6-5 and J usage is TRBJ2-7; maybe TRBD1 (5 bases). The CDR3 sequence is CASTSRQHAFYEQYF. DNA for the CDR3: TGTGCCAGCACCTCGAGACAGCACGCCTTCTACGAGCAGTACTTC.